One TCR beta chain is described in this entry. Its antigen specificity is not known. Nothing much larger sits one base from this clone, and base qualities are not available. This sample was included in a study of patients and donors after allogeneic stem cell transplantation (dated by TCRdb to the early 2020s). CDR1 and CDR2, looked up from the germline V gene (reference sequence), are DFQATT and SNEGSKA. V gives up 2 bases and J gives up 0 bases, and the segment between their germline ends measures 15 bases. Including the terminal cysteine and phenylalanine, the CDR3 comprises 16 residues. Only the CDR3 DNA is retained, 48 bases long and in frame from the first base. Receptor libraries were prepared by RT-PCR. Reads for this sample came from a NextSeq 550. TCRdb reworked the public reads: Q25 trimming with fastp, MiXCR clone assembly, productive beta chains retained. Each entry is one CDR3 protein sequence, shown with its most common DNA and genes. For this sample there are roughly 960,000 distinct CDR3 sequences; roughly 18% appear just once. Around 6% of the sample comes from the top ten.

The receptor's source is a human donor who was either an allogeneic HSCT recipient or a stem cell or donor lymphocyte infusion donor (not recorded which). It is not recorded whose cells these are; they may come from a transplant donor. Sequencing used blood, either unsorted or a sorted T cell fraction (not recorded which). The chain was built from TRBV20-1 and TRBJ2-3; 7 matching bases give a weak D call of TRBD2. The nucleotide sequence is given as TGCAGTGCTAGAAGGGCGGGGGCGCCTAGCACAGATACGCAGTATTTT. It specifies CSARRAGAPSTDTQYF.